This TCR beta chain was identified during a study of T cell responses to AZD1222 COVID-19 vaccine. Details on this clone: Its antigen is unknown.

Some clones are missing from TCRdb's copy, which holds only in-frame ones; the method was immunoSEQ multiplex PCR. The sample holds more than 100,000 clones; 93% are singletons and the top ten take roughly 5.6%. General study results and limits: In all cases, repertoires were sampled only after the peak T cell response. Spike-wide coverage was observed for vaccine-associated CD4 TCRs, with dominant responses at 160-218 and 743-854.

CDR1 and CDR2 (germline): MNHEY, SVGAGI. There are 11 residues in the CDR3. The V and J ends lost 7 bases and 8 bases respectively, with 10 bases between them. The sequencing here drew on peripheral blood, taken on day 0 of AZD1222 vaccination. This chain joins TRBV6-5 and TRBJ2-3; tentatively, D is TRBD2 (5 bases). The source is an adult in good health. CDR3 amino acids: CASNGLFTQYF. The CDR3 DNA sequence: TGTGCCAGCAACGGACTCTTTACGCAGTATTTT.